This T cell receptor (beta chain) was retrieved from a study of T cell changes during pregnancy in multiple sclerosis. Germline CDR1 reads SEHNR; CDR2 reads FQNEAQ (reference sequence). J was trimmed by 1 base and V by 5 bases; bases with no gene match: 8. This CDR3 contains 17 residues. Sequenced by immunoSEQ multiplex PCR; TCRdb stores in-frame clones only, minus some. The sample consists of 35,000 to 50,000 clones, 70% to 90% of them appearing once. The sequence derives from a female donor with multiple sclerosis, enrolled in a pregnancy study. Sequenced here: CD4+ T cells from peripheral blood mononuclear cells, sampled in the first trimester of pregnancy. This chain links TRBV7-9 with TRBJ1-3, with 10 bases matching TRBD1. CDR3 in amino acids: CASSVDRGIYSGNTIYF. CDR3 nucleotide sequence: TGTGCCAGCAGCGTGGACAGGGGGATTTATTCTGGAAACACCATATATTTT.